The rows below give T cell receptor beta chains drawn from one sample of a study of blood T cells in healthy people across ages. TCRdb used MiXCR to reprocess the 5' RACE reads, holding one entry per CDR3 protein. The table includes over 500,000 distinct CDR3 sequences, roughly half detected once. Sequences were obtained from blood. These receptors were collected from an elderly woman in good health. Both conserved end residues are trimmed from each CDR3. The order of the fields is J gene, V gene, CDR3 protein.

J gene: TRBJ1-1; V gene: TRBV29-1; CDR3 protein: SGVGQVLPEAF
J gene: TRBJ2-1; V gene: TRBV15; CDR3 protein: ATSRAGYNEQF
J gene: TRBJ2-1; V gene: TRBV20-1; CDR3 protein: SAGTILAGGFEQF
J gene: TRBJ2-5; V gene: TRBV28; CDR3 protein: ASLAGPQETQY
J gene: TRBJ2-1; V gene: TRBV7-9; CDR3 protein: AGDIQGNEQF
J gene: TRBJ2-2; V gene: TRBV5-5; CDR3 protein: ASSSLRGAGELF
J gene: TRBJ1-1; V gene: TRBV25-1; CDR3 protein: ASSEGERGCEAF
J gene: TRBJ1-4; V gene: TRBV28; CDR3 protein: ASSLRDGGRRNEKLF
J gene: TRBJ2-2; V gene: TRBV5-1; CDR3 protein: ASSLAPRERQSGELF
J gene: TRBJ2-2; V gene: TRBV7-2; CDR3 protein: ASSFRGFMTGELF
J gene: TRBJ2-1; V gene: TRBV7-9; CDR3 protein: ASSSSGSYNEQF
J gene: TRBJ2-2; V gene: TRBV3-1; CDR3 protein: ASSPGIPTGELF
J gene: TRBJ2-1; V gene: TRBV7-2; CDR3 protein: ASSLGPPSYNEQF
J gene: TRBJ2-1; V gene: TRBV24-1; CDR3 protein: ATSDSSVGGRSTEQF
J gene: .; V gene: TRBV12-3/TRBV12-4; CDR3 protein: ASTSISGRTQTQY
J gene: .; V gene: TRBV12-3/TRBV12-4; CDR3 protein: ASSQDRELTYEQY
J gene: TRBJ2-3; V gene: TRBV11-2; CDR3 protein: ASSSRTSGITDTQY
J gene: TRBJ2-5; V gene: TRBV29-1; CDR3 protein: SVARRQKQETQY
J gene: TRBJ2-7; V gene: TRBV5-1; CDR3 protein: ASSYEGLYYEQY
J gene: TRBJ2-5; V gene: TRBV18; CDR3 protein: ASSPSASDQY
J gene: TRBJ1-3; V gene: TRBV20-1; CDR3 protein: SATPPGTGTNTIY
J gene: TRBJ2-7; V gene: TRBV27; CDR3 protein: ASSPGLAEGSYEQY
J gene: TRBJ1-5; V gene: TRBV29-1; CDR3 protein: SVGTGQDSNQPQH
J gene: TRBJ2-5; V gene: TRBV2; CDR3 protein: ASSESGVSLTQY